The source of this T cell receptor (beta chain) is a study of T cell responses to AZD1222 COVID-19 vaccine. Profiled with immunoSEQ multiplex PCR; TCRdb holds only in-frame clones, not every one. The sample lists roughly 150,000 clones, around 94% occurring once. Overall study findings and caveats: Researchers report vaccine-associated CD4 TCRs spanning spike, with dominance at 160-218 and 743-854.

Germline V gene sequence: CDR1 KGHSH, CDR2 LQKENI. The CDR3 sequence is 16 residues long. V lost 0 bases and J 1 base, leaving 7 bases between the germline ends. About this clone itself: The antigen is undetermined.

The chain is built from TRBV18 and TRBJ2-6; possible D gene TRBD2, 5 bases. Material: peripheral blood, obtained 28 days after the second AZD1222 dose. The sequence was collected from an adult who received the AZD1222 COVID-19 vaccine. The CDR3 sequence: CASSPPRVSGANVLTF. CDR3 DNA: TGTGCCAGCTCACCACCGAGGGTGTCTGGGGCCAACGTCCTGACTTTC.